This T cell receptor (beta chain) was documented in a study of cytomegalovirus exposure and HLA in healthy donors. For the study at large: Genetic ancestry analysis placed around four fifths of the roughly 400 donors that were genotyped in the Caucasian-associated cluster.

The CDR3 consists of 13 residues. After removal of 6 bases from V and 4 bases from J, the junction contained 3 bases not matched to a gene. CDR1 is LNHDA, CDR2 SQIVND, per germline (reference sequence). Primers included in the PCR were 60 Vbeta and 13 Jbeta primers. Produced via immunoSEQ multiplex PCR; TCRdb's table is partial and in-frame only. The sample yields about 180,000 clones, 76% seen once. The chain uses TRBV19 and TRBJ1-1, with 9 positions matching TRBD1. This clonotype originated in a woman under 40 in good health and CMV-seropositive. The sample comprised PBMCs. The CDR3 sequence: CASRPDRGTEAFF. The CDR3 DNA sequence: TGTGCCAGTAGGCCGGACAGGGGCACTGAAGCTTTCTTT.